The 19 T cell receptor beta chains below come from one sample, sequenced in a study of cytomegalovirus exposure and HLA in healthy donors. Primers: 60 Vbeta forward and 13 Jbeta reverse. This table comes from immunoSEQ multiplex PCR, and its TCRdb copy is limited to in-frame clones, with some not included. This sample carries over 100,000 clones, 79% of them seen once, and the ten largest clones take less than 1.1%. The sample comprised PBMCs. These TCRs come from a male donor in good health and CMV-seronegative.

The chain employs TRBV4-2 and TRBJ1-2; no firm D call. The V gene's germline CDR1 is LGHNA and CDR2 YNFKEQ. This CDR3 contains 14 residues. V lost 1 base, J lost 8 bases, and 14 bases lay in between. The CDR3 DNA reads as TGTGCCAGCAGCCAAGCCAATGTCGAGGGAGGCTACACCTTC. Translating gives CASSQANVEGGYTF.

The chain uses TRBV5-1 and TRBJ2-5; TRBD1 is a possible D gene (6 bases). The CDR3 sequence is 14 residues long. Germline assignment: CDR1 SGHRS and CDR2 YFSETQ. Trimming shortened V by 4 bases and J by 0 bases, and 10 bases separated the two germline ends. In DNA, the CDR3 is TGCGCCAGCAGCGGCCAGGGGTACCAAGAGACCCAGTACTTC. It is translated as CASSGQGYQETQYF.

This chain joins TRBV18 and TRBJ2-7, with a tentative D call TRBD2 (6 bases). V shed 5 bases and J shed 4 bases, with 12 bases lying between them. The V gene's germline CDR1 is KGHSH and CDR2 LQKENI. The CDR3 length is 13 residues. CDR3 nucleotide sequence: TGTGCCAGCTCAACCGGGACTTCTTACGAGCAGTACTTC. Translated: CASSTGTSYEQYF.

The V gene is TRBV13, the J gene TRBJ1-1; 7 bases map to TRBD1. The length of the CDR3 is 15 residues. Germline CDR1 is PRHDT and CDR2 is FYEKMQ (reference sequence). Trimming at V came to 5 bases and at J to 6 bases, leaving 12 bases not matched to a gene. Here the CDR3 DNA reads TGTGCCAGCAGCGTCCGAGGGGGCATTCAGGCTGAAGCTTTCTTT. It specifies CASSVRGGIQAEAFF.

The chain employs TRBV21-1 and TRBJ1-5; the D call of TRBD1 is as the table states it, not checked on the DNA. TRBV21-1 represents a pseudogene. This CDR3 comprises 16 residues. The DNA of the CDR3 is TGTGCCAGCAGCAAAGGCCCCTTTACAGGGTATCAGCCCCAGCATTTT. Translation: CASSKGPFTGYQPQHF.

This rearrangement joins TRBV7-9 to TRBJ2-1; D is unclear. V lost 4 bases, J lost 0 bases, and 13 bases lay in between. The CDR3 is made up of 16 amino acids. Germline CDR1 and CDR2: SEHNR and FQNEAQ (reference sequence). In DNA, the CDR3 is TGTGCCAGCAGCTCAAGAGCCGCCCGCTCCTACAATGAGCAGTTCTTC. Protein product: CASSSRAARSYNEQFF.

V is TRBV19 and J is TRBJ2-7; D perhaps matches TRBD2 (5 bases). CDR3 length equals 15 residues. Trimming took off 4 bases at V and 0 bases at J, with 13 bases between the two ends. Germline lookup yields CDR1 LNHDA and CDR2 SQIVND (reference sequence). The CDR3 DNA sequence: TGTGCCAGTAGTAGTCGGGGAAGGGACTCCTACGAGCAGTACTTC. It codes for CASSSRGRDSYEQYF.

The J gene is TRBJ2-7, the V gene TRBV6-1; TRBD1 matches 7 bases. This CDR3 has 14 residues. Per the germline V gene, CDR1 is MNHNS and CDR2 is SASEGT. V dropped 3 bases and J dropped 3; count of bases not matched to a gene: 5. The CDR3 reads CASSDDSGGYEQYF. As DNA, the CDR3 is TGTGCCAGCAGTGACGATTCAGGGGGCTACGAGCAGTACTTC.

About this clone itself: The identical CDR3 is also encoded by other nucleotide sequences in the sample. The chain has TRBV6-1 and TRBJ2-3; 13 bases are shared with TRBD2. Germline trimming cut 4 bases from V and 4 bases from J; bases unmatched to any gene: 2. This CDR3 region has 15 residues. CDR1 MNHNS and CDR2 SASEGT come from the germline V gene. CDR3 sequence (DNA): TGTGCCAGCAGTGGACTAGCGGGGGGCCCAGATACGCAGTATTTT. This encodes CASSGLAGGPDTQYF.

This chain links TRBV13 with TRBJ2-3; D is unclear. The CDR3 runs 15 residues. Per the germline V gene, CDR1 is PRHDT and CDR2 is FYEKMQ (reference sequence). Trimming stripped 4 bases from V and 1 base from J, with 12 bases between. The CDR3 protein is CASSSREAGTDTQYF. CDR3 nucleotides: TGTGCCAGCAGCTCGCGAGAGGCCGGCACAGATACGCAGTATTTT.

The chain recombines TRBV4-1 with TRBJ2-1; D might be TRBD1 (6 bases). CDR3 size: 14 residues. V was cut by 4 bases and J by 4 bases, with 11 bases left in between. The V gene's germline CDR1 is MGHRA and CDR2 YSYEKL. The CDR3 loop is CASSPDSIYNEQFF. The CDR3 DNA follows: TGCGCCAGCAGCCCGGACAGCATTTACAATGAGCAGTTCTTC.

The genes are TRBV7-2 and TRBJ1-2, with 8 bases fitting TRBD1. After removal of 6 bases from V and 6 bases from J, the junction contained 6 bases not matched to a gene. The CDR3 length is 13 residues. Looked up from germline, CDR1 is SGHTA and CDR2 is FQGNSA. DNA of the CDR3: TGTGCCAGCAGTTCCCCACAGGGGGATGGCTACACCTTC. Encoded protein: CASSSPQGDGYTF.

The chain recombines TRBV5-4 with TRBJ1-2; TRBD1 agrees at 9 bases. The CDR3 is 14 residues long. CDR1 is SGHNT, CDR2 YYREEE, per germline (reference sequence). V dropped 4 bases and J dropped 5; count of bases not matched to a gene: 6. CDR3 nucleotide sequence: TGTGCCAGCAGCGAGGGACAGGGTTTATATGGCTACACCTTC. Translated, it gives CASSEGQGLYGYTF.

The rearrangement uses TRBV27 and TRBJ1-1, with a possible D match to TRBD1 (5 bases). CDR1 is MNHEY and CDR2 is SMNVEV in the germline V gene (reference sequence). The V end was cut by 6 bases, the J end by 1 base, with 12 bases between. This CDR3 comprises 14 residues. CDR3 bases: TGTGCCAGCAGGGGCGGGGCGCCGAACACTGAAGCTTTCTTT. Translation: CASRGGAPNTEAFF.

This chain links TRBV2 with TRBJ2-3, with TRBD2 matching over 10 bases. The CDR3 has 14 amino acids. V lost 6 bases, J lost 3 bases, and 3 bases stayed unmatched. Germline loops: CDR1 SNHLY, CDR2 FYNNEI. The CDR3 loop reads CASRATSGTDTQYF. The CDR3 DNA is TGTGCCAGCAGGGCGACTAGCGGGACAGATACGCAGTATTTT.

V and J are TRBV4-2 and TRBJ2-5; 11 bases line up with TRBD1. The CDR3 totals 18 residues. J was trimmed by 4 bases and V by 5 bases; bases with no gene match: 15. Germline values: CDR1 LGHNA, CDR2 YNFKEQ. Written as DNA, the CDR3 is TGTGCCAGCAGCACCAGCCCGGGACAGGGGGATCTTTTAGAGACCCAGTACTTC. Its translation is CASSTSPGQGDLLETQYF.

The CDR3 reads CASSFYDEQYF. In DNA form, the CDR3 reads TGTGCCAGCAGTTTCTATGACGAGCAGTACTTC. The chain links TRBV6-5 to TRBJ2-7, with D hard to call. Trimming took 4 bases from V and 5 from J, leaving 6 bases between them. There are 11 residues in the CDR3. CDR1 is MNHEY, CDR2 SVGAGI, per germline.

The gene calls are TRBV9 and TRBJ2-7; 7 bases align to TRBD1. The CDR3 contains 15 residues. V dropped 4 bases and J dropped 3; count of bases not matched to a gene: 10. The germline gives CDR1 SGDLS, CDR2 YYNGEE. The CDR3: CASSLEGAGGYEQYF. The CDR3 nucleotides are TGTGCCAGCAGCCTCGAAGGGGCAGGGGGCTACGAGCAGTACTTC.

V and J are TRBV7-9 and TRBJ1-4, with TRBD1 matching over 9 bases. The CDR3 loop spans 14 amino acids. Germline V gives CDR1 SEHNR, CDR2 FQNEAQ (reference sequence). V lost 5 bases and J lost 4; bases outside the gene matches: 2. The CDR3 bases are TGTGCCAGCAGCCGGGGACAGGGTAATGAAAAACTGTTTTTT. Its protein is CASSRGQGNEKLFF.